This T cell receptor beta chain was identified in a study of T cells after yellow fever vaccination. Study observations and caveats: Booster samples showed a return of most primary-vaccination clones (roughly 95% CD4, 70% to 90% CD8).

From the 5' RACE reads, TCRdb called clonotypes with MiXCR, one entry per CDR3 protein. Altogether about 260,000 distinct CDR3 sequences are present, about 5.2% being singletons, with the ten largest covering approximately 3.5%. With 3 bases clipped from V and 6 bases from J, the junction kept 5 bases outside the gene matches. The germline V gene has CDR1 DFQATT and CDR2 SNEGSKA (reference sequence). There are 15 residues in the CDR3. This clonotype was recorded at least ten times. The antigen is not known. The chain carries TRBV20-1 and TRBJ2-1; 13 bases fit TRBD2. The material sequenced was CD4+ T cells sorted from PBMCs, taken on the day of the yellow fever booster vaccination. This TCR derives from a man between 18 and 29 years old who received the YFV17D yellow fever vaccine. CDR3 residues: CSASPGTSGVNEQFF. The CDR3 nucleotides read TGCAGTGCTAGCCCCGGGACTAGCGGGGTCAATGAGCAGTTCTTC.